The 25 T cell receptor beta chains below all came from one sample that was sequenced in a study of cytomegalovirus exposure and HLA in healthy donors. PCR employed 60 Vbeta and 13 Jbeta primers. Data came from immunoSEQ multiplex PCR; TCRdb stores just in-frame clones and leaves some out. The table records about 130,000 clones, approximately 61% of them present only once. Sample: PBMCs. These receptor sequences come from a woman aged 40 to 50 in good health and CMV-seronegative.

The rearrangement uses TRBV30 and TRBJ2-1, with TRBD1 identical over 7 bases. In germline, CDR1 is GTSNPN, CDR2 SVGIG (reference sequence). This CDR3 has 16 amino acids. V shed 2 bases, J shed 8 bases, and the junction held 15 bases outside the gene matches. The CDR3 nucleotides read TGTGCCTGGAGTAGGGGGAGAAAGGGGGCTGCGGATGAGCAGTTCTTC. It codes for CAWSRGRKGAADEQFF.

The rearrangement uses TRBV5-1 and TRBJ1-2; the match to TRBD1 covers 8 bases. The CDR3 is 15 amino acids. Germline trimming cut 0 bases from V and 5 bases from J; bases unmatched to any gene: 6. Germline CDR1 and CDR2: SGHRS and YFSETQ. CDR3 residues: CASSLEGTGGYGYTF. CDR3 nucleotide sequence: TGCGCCAGCAGCTTGGAGGGGACAGGCGGATATGGCTACACCTTC.

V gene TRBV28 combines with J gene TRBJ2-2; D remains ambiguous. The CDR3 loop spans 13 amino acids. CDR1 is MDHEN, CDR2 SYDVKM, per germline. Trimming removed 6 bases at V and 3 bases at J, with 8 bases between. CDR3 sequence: CASRNTDTGELFF. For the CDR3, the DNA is TGTGCCAGCAGGAATACGGACACCGGGGAGCTGTTTTTT.

CDR3 protein: CASSQDHYSPNTEAFF. In DNA, the CDR3 is TGCGCCAGCAGCCAAGATCATTACAGCCCGAACACTGAAGCTTTCTTT. The chain joins TRBV4-1 to TRBJ1-1; D is uncertain. Germline assignment: CDR1 MGHRA and CDR2 YSYEKL. This CDR3 is 16 amino acids long. Trimming removed 0 bases at V and 1 base at J, with 12 bases between.

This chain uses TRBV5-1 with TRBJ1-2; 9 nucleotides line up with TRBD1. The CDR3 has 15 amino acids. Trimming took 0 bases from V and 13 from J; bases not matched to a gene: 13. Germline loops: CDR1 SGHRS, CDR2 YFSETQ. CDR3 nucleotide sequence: TGCGCCAGCAGCTTGGAGGTGGGACAGGGCCTTGCAGGCACCTTC. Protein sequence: CASSLEVGQGLAGTF.

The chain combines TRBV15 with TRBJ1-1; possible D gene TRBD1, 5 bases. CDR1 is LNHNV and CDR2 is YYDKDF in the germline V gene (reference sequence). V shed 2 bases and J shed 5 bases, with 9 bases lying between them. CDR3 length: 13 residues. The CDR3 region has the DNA TGTGCCACCAGCAGACAGGGAAATACTGAAGCTTTCTTT. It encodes CATSRQGNTEAFF.

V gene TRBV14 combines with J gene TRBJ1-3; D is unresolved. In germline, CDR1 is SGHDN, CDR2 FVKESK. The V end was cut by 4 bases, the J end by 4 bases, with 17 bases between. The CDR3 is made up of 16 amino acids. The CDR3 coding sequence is TGTGCCAGCAGCCCCGCTGGCCCTCCAGGCGGAAACACCATATATTTT. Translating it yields CASSPAGPPGGNTIYF.

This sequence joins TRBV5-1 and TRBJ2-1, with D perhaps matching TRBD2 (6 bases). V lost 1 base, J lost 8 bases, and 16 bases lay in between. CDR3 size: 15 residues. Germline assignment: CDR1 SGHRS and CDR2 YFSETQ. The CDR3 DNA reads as TGCGCCAGCAGCTTGAGCGTCCACGGCGGGGATGAGCAGTTCTTC. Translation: CASSLSVHGGDEQFF. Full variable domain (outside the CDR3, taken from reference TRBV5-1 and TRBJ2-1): KAGVTQTPRYLIKTRGQQVTLSCSPISGHRSVSWYQQTPGQGLQFLFEYFSETQRNKGNFPGRFSGRQFSNSRSEMNVSTLELGDSALYLCASSLSVHGGDEQFFGPGTRLTVL.

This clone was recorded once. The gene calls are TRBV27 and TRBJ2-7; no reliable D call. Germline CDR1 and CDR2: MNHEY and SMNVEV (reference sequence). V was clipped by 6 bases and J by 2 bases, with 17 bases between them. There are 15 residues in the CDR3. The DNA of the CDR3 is TGTGCCAGCAGCCCGCAGGCCATCAAAACCTACGAGCAGTACTTC. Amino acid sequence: CASSPQAIKTYEQYF.

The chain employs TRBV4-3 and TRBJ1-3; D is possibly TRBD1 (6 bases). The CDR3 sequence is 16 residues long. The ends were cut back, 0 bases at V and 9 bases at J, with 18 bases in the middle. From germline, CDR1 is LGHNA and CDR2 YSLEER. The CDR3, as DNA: TGCGCCAGCAGCCAAGATAGGTGGGACACCCGGAGCACCATATATTTT. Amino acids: CASSQDRWDTRSTIYF.

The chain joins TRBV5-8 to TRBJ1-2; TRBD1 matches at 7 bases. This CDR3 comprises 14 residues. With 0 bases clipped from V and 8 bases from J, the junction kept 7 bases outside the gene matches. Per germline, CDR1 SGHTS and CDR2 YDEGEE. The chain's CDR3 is CASSLVKGARGYTF. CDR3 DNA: TGTGCCAGCAGCTTGGTCAAGGGGGCTCGCGGCTACACCTTC.

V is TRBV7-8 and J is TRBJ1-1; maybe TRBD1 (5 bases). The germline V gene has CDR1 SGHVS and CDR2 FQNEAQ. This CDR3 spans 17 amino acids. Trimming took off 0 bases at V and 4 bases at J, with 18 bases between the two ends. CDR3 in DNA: TGTGCCAGCAGCTTAGCGAGGACACTTCAGCGGGGCACTGAAGCTTTCTTT. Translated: CASSLARTLQRGTEAFF.

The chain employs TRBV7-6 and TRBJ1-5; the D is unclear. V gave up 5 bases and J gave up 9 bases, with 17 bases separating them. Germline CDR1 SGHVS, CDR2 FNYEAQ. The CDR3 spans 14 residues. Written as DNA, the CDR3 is TGTGCCAGCAGCCACGGGATCTACGTCAGGCCCCAGCATTTT. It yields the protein CASSHGIYVRPQHF.

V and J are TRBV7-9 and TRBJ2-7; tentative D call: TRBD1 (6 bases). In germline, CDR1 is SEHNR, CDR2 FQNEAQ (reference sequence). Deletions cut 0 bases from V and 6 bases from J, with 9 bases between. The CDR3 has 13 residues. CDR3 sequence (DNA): TGTGCCAGCAGCTTAGCGACAGGCAGCGAGCAGTACTTC. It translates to CASSLATGSEQYF.

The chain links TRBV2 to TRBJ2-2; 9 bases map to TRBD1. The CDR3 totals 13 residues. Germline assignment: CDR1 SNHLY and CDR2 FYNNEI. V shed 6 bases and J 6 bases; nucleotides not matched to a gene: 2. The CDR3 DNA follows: TGTGCCAGCAGGAGGACAGGGGCCGGGGAGCTGTTTTTT. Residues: CASRRTGAGELFF.

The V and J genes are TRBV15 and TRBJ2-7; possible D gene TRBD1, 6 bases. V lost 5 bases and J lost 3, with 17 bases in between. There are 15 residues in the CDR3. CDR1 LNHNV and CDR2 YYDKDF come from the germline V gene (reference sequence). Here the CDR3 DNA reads TGTGCCACCAGCCAGGGGCAGGGATCAAACTACGAGCAGTACTTC. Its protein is CATSQGQGSNYEQYF.

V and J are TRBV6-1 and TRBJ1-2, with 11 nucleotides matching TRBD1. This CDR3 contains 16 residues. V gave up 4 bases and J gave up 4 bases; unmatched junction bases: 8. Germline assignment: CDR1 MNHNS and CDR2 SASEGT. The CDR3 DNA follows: TGTGCCAGCAGTGGGACGGACAGGGGGCACGTCTATGGCTACACCTTC. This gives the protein CASSGTDRGHVYGYTF.

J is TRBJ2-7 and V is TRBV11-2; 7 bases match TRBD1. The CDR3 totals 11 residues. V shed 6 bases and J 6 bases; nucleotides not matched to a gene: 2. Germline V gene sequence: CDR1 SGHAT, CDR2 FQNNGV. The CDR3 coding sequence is TGTGCCAGCAGACACAGGGGCGAGCAGTACTTC. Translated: CASRHRGEQYF. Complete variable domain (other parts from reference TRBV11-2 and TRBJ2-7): EAGVAQSPRYKIIEKRQSVAFWCNPISGHATLYWYQQILGQGPKLLIQFQNNGVVDDSQLPKDRFSAERLKGVDSTLKIQPAKLEDSAVYLCASRHRGEQYFGPGTRLTVT.

In DNA, the CDR3 is TGTGCCAGCAGTGAATCAGGGGGTAACTACAATGAGCAGTTCTTC. Translation gives CASSESGGNYNEQFF. The rearrangement joins TRBV2 to TRBJ2-1, with 7 bases aligning to TRBD1. CDR3 length: 15 residues. V shed 2 bases and J 3 bases; nucleotides not matched to a gene: 4. The germline V gene has CDR1 SNHLY and CDR2 FYNNEI.

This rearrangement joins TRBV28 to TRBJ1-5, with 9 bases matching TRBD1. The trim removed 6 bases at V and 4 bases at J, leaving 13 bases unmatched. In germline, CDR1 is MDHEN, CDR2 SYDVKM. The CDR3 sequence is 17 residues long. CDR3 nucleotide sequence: TGTGCCAGCAGGGGGGGCGGAACAGGGGGCTGGAATCAGCCCCAGCATTTT. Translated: CASRGGGTGGWNQPQHF.

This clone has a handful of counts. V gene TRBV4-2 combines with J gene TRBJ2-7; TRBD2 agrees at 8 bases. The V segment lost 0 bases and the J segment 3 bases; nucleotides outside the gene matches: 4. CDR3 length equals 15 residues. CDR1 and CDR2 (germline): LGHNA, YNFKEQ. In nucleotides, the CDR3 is TGTGCCAGCAGCCAAGATATGGGACTAGTCTACGAGCAGTACTTC. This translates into CASSQDMGLVYEQYF.

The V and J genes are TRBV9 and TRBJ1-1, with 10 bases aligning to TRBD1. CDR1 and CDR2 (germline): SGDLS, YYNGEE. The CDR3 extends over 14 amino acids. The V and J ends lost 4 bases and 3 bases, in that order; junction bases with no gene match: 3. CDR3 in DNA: TGTGCCAGCAGCTGGGGGACAGGGGACACTGAAGCTTTCTTT. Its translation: CASSWGTGDTEAFF.

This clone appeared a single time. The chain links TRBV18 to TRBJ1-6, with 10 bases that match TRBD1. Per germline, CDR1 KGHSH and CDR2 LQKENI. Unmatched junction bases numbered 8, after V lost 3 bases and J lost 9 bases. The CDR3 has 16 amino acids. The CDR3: CASSPWDRGGSSPLHF. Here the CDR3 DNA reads TGTGCCAGCTCACCTTGGGACAGGGGAGGTAGTTCACCCCTCCACTTT.

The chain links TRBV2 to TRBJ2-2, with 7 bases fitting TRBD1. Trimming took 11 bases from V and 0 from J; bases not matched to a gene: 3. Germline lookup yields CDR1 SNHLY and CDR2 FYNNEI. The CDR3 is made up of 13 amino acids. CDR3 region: CAQDRANTGELFF. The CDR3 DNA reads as TGTGCCCAAGACAGGGCGAACACCGGGGAGCTGTTTTTT.

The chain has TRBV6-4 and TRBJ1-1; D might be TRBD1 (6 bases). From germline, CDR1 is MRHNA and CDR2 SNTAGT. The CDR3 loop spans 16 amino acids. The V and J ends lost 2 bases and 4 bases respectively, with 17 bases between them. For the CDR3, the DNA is TGTGCCAGCAGTGACCGCCCCATGGGGACACCCACTGAAGCTTTCTTT. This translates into CASSDRPMGTPTEAFF.